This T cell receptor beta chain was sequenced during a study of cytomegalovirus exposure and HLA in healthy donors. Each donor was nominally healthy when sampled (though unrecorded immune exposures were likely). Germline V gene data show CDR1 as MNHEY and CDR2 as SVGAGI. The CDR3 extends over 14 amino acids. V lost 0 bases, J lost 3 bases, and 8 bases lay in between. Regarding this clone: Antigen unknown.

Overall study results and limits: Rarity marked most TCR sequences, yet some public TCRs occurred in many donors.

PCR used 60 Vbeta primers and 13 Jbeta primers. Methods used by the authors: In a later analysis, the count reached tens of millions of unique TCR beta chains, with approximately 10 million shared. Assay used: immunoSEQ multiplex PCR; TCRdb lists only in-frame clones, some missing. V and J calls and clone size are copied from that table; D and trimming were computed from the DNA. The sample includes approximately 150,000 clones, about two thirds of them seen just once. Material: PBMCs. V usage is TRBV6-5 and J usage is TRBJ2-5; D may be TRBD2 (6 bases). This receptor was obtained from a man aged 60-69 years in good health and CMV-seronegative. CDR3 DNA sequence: TGTGCCAGCAGTTACTCAGGAGGGGAAGAGACCCAGTACTTC. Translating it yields CASSYSGGEETQYF.